Given below is one T cell receptor beta chain in context. This entry is derived from a study of blood T cell repertoires in COVID-19. Study background: Samples of COVID-19 (acute and convalescent) were obtained from the United States, Italy and Spain. Sample material is recorded as cDNA or gDNA derived from T cells, B-cell-depleted T cells, or PBMCs.

In the authors' methods: Reference gene primers were amplified, and this amplification served to estimate nucleated cell counts. Clones were read by immunoSEQ multiplex PCR, and TCRdb kept only the in-frame ones, dropping some. V, J and clone size are those of that table, while D and trimming were read from the DNA. The table includes some 70,000 clones, about nine tenths detected once. Germline CDR1 is SGHAT and CDR2 is FQNNGV. The CDR3 length is 16 residues. The V segment lost 0 bases and the J segment 4 bases; nucleotides outside the gene matches: 8. This receptor was taken from a woman in her 70s with acute or convalescent COVID-19. Sequenced input: peripheral blood. V is TRBV11-2 and J is TRBJ2-7; 8 bases are shared with TRBD2. CDR3 sequence: CASSLDPRGATYEQYF. DNA of the CDR3: TGTGCCAGCAGCTTAGATCCGCGGGGGGCGACGTACGAGCAGTACTTC.